The 12 T cell receptor beta chains presented below share a single source sample, sequenced in a study of CXCR3-negative and CXCR3-positive naive CD8 T cells. Study results and limitations: Hydrophobicity was higher for TRB CDR3s found in CXCR3-positive naive cells than in CXCR3-negative naive cells.

The method, 5' RACE with UMI labels, was used to prepare the TRB cDNA libraries. TCRdb re-called the 5' RACE reads and gives one entry per CDR3 protein, without DNA. The sample table includes around 66,000 distinct CDR3 sequences. These receptors' targets are unknown. The sequencing input was naive CXCR3+ CD8+ T cells from blood. The subset is: CD45RO-CCR7+CD27+CD95- naive CD8+ T cells expressing CXCR3 (TNR3+). Every receptor here comes from a human donor in good health. Some clones in this sample may be carry-over from other donors' samples.

The chain combines TRBV28 with TRBJ2-3; with no DNA, the TCRdb D assignment of TRBD2 cannot be verified. This CDR3 comprises 16 residues. Germline lookup yields CDR1 MDHEN and CDR2 SYDVKM. CDR3 region: CASSLYPGARGDTQYF.

The genes are TRBV28 and TRBJ2-5. The CDR3 is 13 residues long. CDR1 is MDHEN, CDR2 SYDVKM, per germline. The CDR3 loop reads CASSFSIGETQYF. The entire variable domain, with the rest obtained from reference TRBV28 and TRBJ2-5, is as follows: DVKVTQSSRYLVKRTGEKVFLECVQDMDHENMFWYRQDPGLGLRLIYFSYDVKMKEKGDIPEGYSVSREKKERFSLILESASTNQTSMYLCASSFSIGETQYFGPGTRLLVL.

The chain uses TRBV12-5 and TRBJ2-7; lacking DNA, the TRBD2 call made by TCRdb goes unchecked. CDR1 LGHNT and CDR2 FRNRAP come from the germline V gene. The CDR3 sequence is 13 residues long. CDR3 loop: CASFDMRGDEQYF.

This sequence joins TRBV7-9 and TRBJ2-7; there is no DNA to check the TCRdb D call of TRBD1. The CDR3 sequence is 16 residues long. From germline, CDR1 is SEHNR and CDR2 FQNEAQ (reference sequence). This CDR3 reads CASSYNRGPLAYEQYF.

The J gene is TRBJ2-1, the V gene TRBV20-1; no DNA is available, so the TRBD2 call from TCRdb remains unchecked. The germline CDR1 and CDR2 sequences are DFQATT and SNEGSKA (reference sequence). CDR3 size: 14 residues. CDR3 loop: CSGSGGPDYNEQFF.

V gene TRBV14 combines with J gene TRBJ2-3; the TCRdb call, TRBD1, lacks DNA for checking. Per germline, CDR1 SGHDN and CDR2 FVKESK. The CDR3 loop spans 15 amino acids. CDR3 region: CASSRDRSSTDTLYF.

This chain uses TRBV7-9 with TRBJ2-5. CDR3 size: 16 residues. In germline, CDR1 is SEHNR, CDR2 FQNEAQ (reference sequence). CDR3 protein: CASSTAEDGNQETQYF.

J is TRBJ2-4 and V is TRBV12-3 or TRBV12-4; the TCRdb call, TRBD1, lacks DNA for checking. There are 14 residues in the CDR3. The CDR3 loop reads CASSAPTGIHIQYF.

This chain links TRBV29-1 with TRBJ2-6. The CDR3 has 17 residues. Germline V gene lookup returns CDR1 SQVTM and CDR2 ANQGSEA. The CDR3 sequence is CSVEAAVSGSGANVLTF.

J is TRBJ2-7 and V is TRBV20-1; checking the TCRdb D call of TRBD2 is not possible without DNA. This CDR3 has 14 residues. CDR1 is DFQATT and CDR2 is SNEGSKA in the germline V gene (reference sequence). The CDR3 protein is CSARKRGGQYEQYF.

The V gene is TRBV29-1, the J gene TRBJ2-1; there is no DNA to check the TCRdb D call of TRBD1. The CDR3 covers 13 residues. Germline CDR1 is SQVTM and CDR2 is ANQGSEA. The CDR3 loop reads CSVADRGWGEQFF.

The chain uses TRBV7-3 and TRBJ2-2; TCRdb's D call, TRBD1, is unchecked because there is no DNA. The CDR3 sequence is 15 residues long. CDR1 and CDR2 from the germline V gene are SGHTA and FQGTGA. The CDR3 spells CASSAGYSNTGELFF.